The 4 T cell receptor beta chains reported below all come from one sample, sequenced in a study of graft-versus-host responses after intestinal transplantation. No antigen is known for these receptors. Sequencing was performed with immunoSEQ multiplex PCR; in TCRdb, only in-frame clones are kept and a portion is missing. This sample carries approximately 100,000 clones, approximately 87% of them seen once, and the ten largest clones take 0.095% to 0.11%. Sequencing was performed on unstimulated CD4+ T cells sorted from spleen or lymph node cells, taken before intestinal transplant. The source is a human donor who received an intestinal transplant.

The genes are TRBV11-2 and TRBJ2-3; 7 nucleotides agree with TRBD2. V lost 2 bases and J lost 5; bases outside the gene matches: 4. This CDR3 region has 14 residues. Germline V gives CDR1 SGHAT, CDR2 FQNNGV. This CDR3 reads CASSLTSDLDTQYF. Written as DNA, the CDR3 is TGTGCCAGCAGCTTAACTAGCGATCTAGATACGCAGTATTTT. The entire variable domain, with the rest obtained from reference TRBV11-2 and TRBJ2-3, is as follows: EAGVAQSPRYKIIEKRQSVAFWCNPISGHATLYWYQQILGQGPKLLIQFQNNGVVDDSQLPKDRFSAERLKGVDSTLKIQPAKLEDSAVYLCASSLTSDLDTQYFGPGTRLTVL.

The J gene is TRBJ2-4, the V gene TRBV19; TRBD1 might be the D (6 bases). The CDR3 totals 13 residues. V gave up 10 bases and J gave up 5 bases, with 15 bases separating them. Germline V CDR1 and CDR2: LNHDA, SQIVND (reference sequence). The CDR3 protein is CATLDRSQNIQYF. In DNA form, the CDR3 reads TGTGCCACTCTCGACAGGTCCCAAAACATTCAGTACTTC.

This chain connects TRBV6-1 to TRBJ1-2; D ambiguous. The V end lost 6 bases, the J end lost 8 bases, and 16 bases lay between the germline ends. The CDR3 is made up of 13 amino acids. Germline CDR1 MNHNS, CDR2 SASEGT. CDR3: CASSERPLEGYTF. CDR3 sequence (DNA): TGTGCCAGCAGCGAGCGGCCCCTGGAAGGCTACACCTTC.

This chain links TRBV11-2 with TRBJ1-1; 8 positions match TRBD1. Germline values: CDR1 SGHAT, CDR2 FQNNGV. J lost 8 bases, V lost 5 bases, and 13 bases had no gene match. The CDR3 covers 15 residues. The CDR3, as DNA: TGTGCCAGCAGCACACCAGGGGGCCTGGGTTCCGAAGCTTTCTTT. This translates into CASSTPGGLGSEAFF.